The T cell receptor (beta chain) under discussion was sequenced for a study of T cells in Graves' hyperthyroidism and ophthalmopathy. Whole-study results and caveats: Ophthalmopathy stood apart from stable hyperthyroidism in a 13 V-J model.

V was pared by 4 bases and J by 7 bases, with 14 bases of the junction left unmatched. Germline V CDR1 and CDR2: MNHEY, SMNVEV (reference sequence). CDR3 length: 16 residues. RNA transcripts yielded amplified TCR beta CDR3 regions. The study used the HTBI primer set for a first-round RT-PCR of the TCR CDR3. TCRdb redid the calling of the multiplex PCR reads with MiXCR, one entry per CDR3 protein. The sample shows a few hundred thousand distinct CDR3 sequences, around a sixth of them seen only once. Many counts were recorded for this clonotype. Its antigen remains unknown. The specimen sequenced was blood. This chain joins TRBV27 and TRBJ1-2, with TRBD1 matching over 8 bases. This TCR derives from a woman aged 18-35 years with Graves' hyperthyroidism. CDR3 DNA: TGTGCCAGCAGTTCCCCCACCCGGACAGGGATGGCTGGCTACACCTTC. Its translation is CASSSPTRTGMAGYTF.